This TCR beta chain was recorded in a study of T cell responses to AZD1222 COVID-19 vaccine. Findings and limits, study-wide: Regions 160-218 and 743-854 dominated among vaccine-associated CD4 TCRs spanning spike.

The protocol was immunoSEQ multiplex PCR, while the TCRdb copy is restricted to in-frame clones and leaves out a portion. The table has 150,000 to 200,000 clones, 85% to 95% seen once. As regards this clone: The antigen remains undetermined.

This CDR3 comprises 16 residues. V lost 1 base, J lost 5 bases, and 9 bases stayed unmatched. CDR1 and CDR2 (germline): MDHEN, SYDVKM. The chain couples TRBV28 to TRBJ2-7; 9 bases are a match to TRBD1. The TCR comes from an adult who received the AZD1222 COVID-19 vaccine. Sample: peripheral blood, taken 28 days after the second AZD1222 dose. The chain's CDR3 is CASSLSGQGLIDEQYF. The CDR3 DNA follows: TGTGCCAGCAGTTTATCGGGACAGGGTCTCATCGACGAGCAGTACTTC.